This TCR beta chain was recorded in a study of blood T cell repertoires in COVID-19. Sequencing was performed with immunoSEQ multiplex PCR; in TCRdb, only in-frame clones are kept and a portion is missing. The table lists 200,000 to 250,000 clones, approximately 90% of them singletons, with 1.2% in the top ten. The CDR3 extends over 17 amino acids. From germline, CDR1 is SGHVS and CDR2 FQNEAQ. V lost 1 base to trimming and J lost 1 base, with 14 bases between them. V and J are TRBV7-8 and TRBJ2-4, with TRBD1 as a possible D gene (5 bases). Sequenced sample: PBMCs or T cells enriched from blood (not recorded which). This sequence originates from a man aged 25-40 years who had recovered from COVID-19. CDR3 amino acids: CASSLDMGLGAKNIQYF. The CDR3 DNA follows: TGTGCCAGCAGCTTAGATATGGGGCTTGGCGCCAAAAACATTCAGTACTTC.